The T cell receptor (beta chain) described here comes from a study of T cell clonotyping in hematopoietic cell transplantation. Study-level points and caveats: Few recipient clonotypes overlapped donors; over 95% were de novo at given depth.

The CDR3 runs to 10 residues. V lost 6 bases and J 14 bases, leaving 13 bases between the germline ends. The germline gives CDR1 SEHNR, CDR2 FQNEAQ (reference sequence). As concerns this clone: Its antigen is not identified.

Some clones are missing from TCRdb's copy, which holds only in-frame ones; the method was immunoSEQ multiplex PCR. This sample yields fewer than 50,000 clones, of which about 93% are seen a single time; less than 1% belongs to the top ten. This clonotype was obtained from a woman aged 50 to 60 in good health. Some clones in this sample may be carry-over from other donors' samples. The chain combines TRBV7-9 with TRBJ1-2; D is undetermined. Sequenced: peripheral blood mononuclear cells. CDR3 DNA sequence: TGTGCCAGCAGACCGGACCCGAAGACCTTC. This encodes CASRPDPKTF.